Each of the 11 T cell receptor beta chains below was sequenced from the same sample in a study of T-cell reconstitution after alpha-beta-depleted transplantation in children. Unique molecular identifiers were incorporated into the prepared TCRbeta library. TCRdb reprocessed the PCR reads with MiXCR, giving one entry per CDR3 protein. This sample has 70,000 to 95,000 distinct CDR3 sequences, with more than 10% found just once. The sample here was PBMCs from the stem cell graft donor, taken from the stem cell graft. These TCRs come from a human donor who donated a stem cell graft to a child with inherited bone marrow failure.

The table lists this clonotype with many counts. The chain has TRBV5-1 and TRBJ1-6, with TRBD1 matching over 8 bases. With V trimmed by 0 bases and J by 9 bases, 5 bases remained unmatched. This CDR3 region has 15 residues. Per the germline V gene, CDR1 is SGHRS and CDR2 is YFSETQ. The CDR3 loop is CASSLEDRGASPLHF. In nucleotides, the CDR3 is TGCGCCAGCAGCTTGGAAGACAGGGGTGCTTCACCCCTCCACTTT.

The J gene is TRBJ1-1, the V gene TRBV6-2 or TRBV6-3; D unclear. CDR3 length: 13 amino acids. V dropped 6 bases and J dropped 1 base, with 9 bases sitting between them. Germline V lookup: CDR1 MNHEY, CDR2 SVGEGT. The CDR3 DNA follows: TGTGCCAGCAGACCCGCAGCGAACACTGAAGCTTTCTTT. Translation: CASRPAANTEAFF.

This clonotype has at least ten counts. V gene TRBV7-9 combines with J gene TRBJ1-2; no reliable D call. This CDR3 contains 15 residues. The germline CDR1 and CDR2 sequences are SEHNR and FQNEAQ (reference sequence). The ends were cut back, 5 bases at V and 3 bases at J, with 16 bases in the middle. The CDR3 reads CASSAAGHRYYGYTF. CDR3 sequence (DNA): TGTGCCAGCAGCGCAGCTGGGCACCGCTACTATGGCTACACCTTC.

The sample holds many counts of this clonotype. This chain connects TRBV4-1 to TRBJ2-2; 8 bases are a match to TRBD1. After removal of 1 base from V and 16 bases from J, the junction contained 2 bases not matched to a gene. Germline CDR1 is MGHRA and CDR2 is YSYEKL. The CDR3 runs 11 residues. As DNA, the CDR3 is TGCGCCAGCAGCCAAGGGGACAGGACGTTTTTT. This codes for CASSQGDRTFF.

This clonotype was counted at least ten times. The chain uses TRBV2 and TRBJ2-7; D is unresolved. This CDR3 spans 13 amino acids. V was trimmed by 3 bases and J by 0 bases, leaving 6 bases between them. Looked up from germline, CDR1 is SNHLY and CDR2 is FYNNEI. As DNA, the CDR3 is TGTGCCAGCAGTGAGTGGGTCTCCTACGAGCAGTACTTC. Its protein is CASSEWVSYEQYF.

This clonotype was counted between two and nine times. The chain links TRBV18 to TRBJ2-2; D not resolved. CDR3 length: 15 amino acids. V lost 1 base to trimming and J lost 4 bases, with 10 bases between them. The germline V gene has CDR1 KGHSH and CDR2 LQKENI. CDR3 loop: CASSPLEGSTGELFF. The CDR3 DNA reads as TGTGCCAGCTCACCACTGGAAGGCAGCACCGGGGAGCTGTTTTTT.

This clonotype has a count of ten or more. The chain has TRBV24-1 and TRBJ2-3; the match to TRBD2 covers 10 bases. The CDR3 has 16 amino acids. V trimming: 2 bases; J trimming: 2 bases; junction bases outside the gene matches: 3. The germline CDR1 and CDR2 sequences are KGHDR and SFDVKD. CDR3 DNA: TGTGCCACCAGTGATTCAGCGGGGGGGATCACAGATACGCAGTATTTT. Translated, it gives CATSDSAGGITDTQYF.

This clonotype was seen many times. The chain joins TRBV12-5 to TRBJ2-1; 14 bases are shared with TRBD2. The CDR3 runs to 17 residues. Germline assignment: CDR1 LGHNT and CDR2 FRNRAP. V trimming: 6 bases; J trimming: 6 bases; junction bases outside the gene matches: 10. CDR3 loop: CASGRDRGTSGSNEQFF. DNA of the CDR3: TGTGCTAGTGGCCGGGACAGGGGGACTAGCGGGAGCAATGAGCAGTTCTTC.

The chain employs TRBV12-3 or TRBV12-4 and TRBJ1-2, with D possibly being TRBD1 (5 bases). Trimming shortened V by 6 bases and J by 6 bases, and 14 bases separated the two germline ends. The CDR3 extends over 13 amino acids. The CDR3: CASSPGTVNGYTF. The CDR3 bases are TGTGCCAGCAGCCCCGGGACGGTCAATGGCTACACCTTC.

The rearrangement links TRBV20-1 to TRBJ2-7, with 8 bases that match TRBD1. The length of the CDR3 is 13 residues. Germline V gene data show CDR1 as DFQATT and CDR2 as SNEGSKA (reference sequence). The trim removed 3 bases at V and 5 bases at J, leaving 6 bases unmatched. CDR3 protein: CSARGQGADEQYF. CDR3 sequence (DNA): TGCAGTGCTAGGGGGCAGGGGGCTGACGAGCAGTACTTC.

This clonotype was counted at least ten times. The V gene is TRBV7-9, the J gene TRBJ2-1; 12 bases align to TRBD2. Trimming at V came to 6 bases and at J to 8 bases, leaving 8 bases not matched to a gene. The germline V gene encodes CDR1 SEHNR and CDR2 FQNEAQ (reference sequence). CDR3 length: 15 residues. CDR3 nucleotide sequence: TGTGCCAGCAGGGGTCTAGCGGGGGGGTACGATGAGCAGTTCTTC. Its translation: CASRGLAGGYDEQFF.